This T cell receptor beta chain was recorded in a study of CD8+ T cells in alopecia areata. Whole-study context: Treated patients took oral tofacitinib at 5 to 10 mg twice daily. Tofacitinib was given for 6 to 18 months, then stopped for 6 months.

Trimming removed 3 bases from V and 6 bases from J; junction bases left unmatched: 5. The CDR3 consists of 15 residues. CDR1 ENHRY and CDR2 SYGVKD come from the germline V gene. Sequencing relied on a cDNA template that was reverse transcribed from extracted RNA. Clones were read by immunoSEQ multiplex PCR, and TCRdb kept only the in-frame ones, dropping some. In the table there are about 69,000 clones, roughly 60% of which are singletons. Alopecia areata patients gave lesional scalp punch biopsies and peripheral blood samples. The TCR comes from a human donor with alopecia areata. This specimen consisted of CD8+ T cells sorted from blood, obtained at week 0. J is TRBJ1-5 and V is TRBV10-3, with 10 positions matching TRBD1. CDR3 DNA: TGTGCCATCAGTGAAAGGGGACAGGGGCCTCAGCCCCAGCATTTT. This encodes CAISERGQGPQPQHF.